This is a list of T cell receptor beta chains from one sample in a study of shared clonotypes between healthy human individuals. The protocol was immunoSEQ multiplex PCR, while the TCRdb copy is restricted to in-frame clones and leaves out a portion. Of fewer than 600,000 clones in the sample, more than 65% are singletons; the top ten hold under 15%. The specimen sequenced was PBMCs. The source is a woman between 35 and 50 years old in good health. Some clones in this sample may be carry-over from other donors' samples. The CDR3 runs from the conserved cysteine through the conserved F or W. Each record gives: clone size, J gene, D gene, V gene, CDR3 DNA, CDR3 protein. A D gene is named only where the DNA matches it firmly. Not all rows give a size; the values are once, few, many and, for expanded clones, a class.

abundance: NA
j_gene: TRBJ1-5
d_gene: NA
v_gene: TRBV30
CDR3nt: TGTGCCTGGAGCGCAGGGAAGGGGTATCAGCCCCAGCATTTT
CDR3aa: CAWSAGKGYQPQHF

abundance: NA
j_gene: TRBJ2-1
d_gene: TRBD2
v_gene: TRBV6-6
CDR3nt: TGTGCCAGCAGGGGGACTAGCGGGGAGCCTTACAATGAGCAGTTCTTC
CDR3aa: CASRGTSGEPYNEQFF

abundance: NA
j_gene: TRBJ2-3
d_gene: TRBD2
v_gene: TRBV7-9
CDR3nt: TGTGCCAGCAGCCAGAGCGGGAGCAGAGATACGCAGTATTTT
CDR3aa: CASSQSGSRDTQYF

abundance: few
j_gene: TRBJ1-2
d_gene: TRBD1
v_gene: TRBV16
CDR3nt: TGTGCCAGCAGCCAATTCCAGGGGGCGAACTATGGCTACACCTTC
CDR3aa: CASSQFQGANYGYTF

abundance: NA
j_gene: TRBJ2-7
d_gene: NA
v_gene: TRBV15
CDR3nt: TGTGCCACCAGCAGAGTACGGCGGAGGGGCATCGACGAGCAGTACTTC
CDR3aa: CATSRVRRRGIDEQYF

abundance: NA
j_gene: TRBJ2-7
d_gene: TRBD2
v_gene: TRBV2
CDR3nt: TGTGCCAGCGGGCGGGGGTCCTACGAGCAGTACTTC
CDR3aa: CASGRGSYEQYF

abundance: NA
j_gene: TRBJ2-3
d_gene: NA
v_gene: TRBV18
CDR3nt: TGTGCCAGCTCACCCAAGACAGGTCAGGGGCTAACAGATACGCAGTATTTT
CDR3aa: CASSPKTGQGLTDTQYF

abundance: NA
j_gene: TRBJ1-2
d_gene: TRBD1
v_gene: TRBV7-8
CDR3nt: TGTGCCAGCAGCACAGACAGGGGAGAGATCTATGGCTACACCTTC
CDR3aa: CASSTDRGEIYGYTF

abundance: NA
j_gene: TRBJ2-2
d_gene: NA
v_gene: TRBV12-1
CDR3nt: TGTGCCAGCAGCTTGACTAGCGGGAGGGCCGTAAAGGAAACCGGGGAGCTGTTTTTT
CDR3aa: CASSLTSGRAVKETGELFF

abundance: NA
j_gene: TRBJ1-5
d_gene: NA
v_gene: TRBV2
CDR3nt: TGTGCCAGCAGCTATACAGGTGGTGGTCAGCCCCAGCATTTT
CDR3aa: CASSYTGGGQPQHF

abundance: NA
j_gene: TRBJ2-1
d_gene: NA
v_gene: TRBV6-1
CDR3nt: TGTGCCAGCAAACAGGGAAATGAGCAGTTCTTC
CDR3aa: CASKQGNEQFF

abundance: NA
j_gene: TRBJ2-3
d_gene: NA
v_gene: TRBV18
CDR3nt: TGTGCCAGCTCGCCGGGGACGGATTTCACAGATACGCAGTATTTT
CDR3aa: CASSPGTDFTDTQYF

abundance: NA
j_gene: TRBJ2-3
d_gene: TRBD2
v_gene: TRBV19
CDR3nt: TGTGCCAGTAGTTCTAGTAGCGGGAGGGCATGGACGCAGTATTTT
CDR3aa: CASSSSSGRAWTQYF

abundance: NA
j_gene: TRBJ2-5
d_gene: TRBD2
v_gene: TRBV27
CDR3nt: TGTGCCAGCAGGGCTTGGGGGGAGGGAGGTCCAGAGACCCAGTACTTC
CDR3aa: CASRAWGEGGPETQYF

abundance: NA
j_gene: TRBJ2-1
d_gene: TRBD1
v_gene: TRBV9
CDR3nt: TGTGCCAGCAGCGTAACGGGACAGGGATCCTACAATGAGCAGTTCTTC
CDR3aa: CASSVTGQGSYNEQFF

abundance: few
j_gene: TRBJ2-2
d_gene: TRBD2
v_gene: TRBV14
CDR3nt: TGTGCCAGCAGCCCCTGGGGTATTGGACTAGCGGGGCCGAACACCGGGGAGCTGTTTTTT
CDR3aa: CASSPWGIGLAGPNTGELFF

abundance: NA
j_gene: TRBJ1-2
d_gene: NA
v_gene: TRBV7-2
CDR3nt: TGTGCCAGCAGCTCCCCTCAGCAGGAGCTTAGCTATGGCTACACCTTC
CDR3aa: CASSSPQQELSYGYTF

abundance: NA
j_gene: TRBJ1-2
d_gene: TRBD1
v_gene: TRBV27
CDR3nt: TGTGCCAGCAGTATCGGACAGGGACGGGACTATGGCTACACCTTC
CDR3aa: CASSIGQGRDYGYTF

abundance: NA
j_gene: TRBJ2-2
d_gene: TRBD1
v_gene: TRBV5-5
CDR3nt: TGTGCCAGCAGCTCCGCCCGACAGGGCACGAACACCGGGGAGCTGTTTTTT
CDR3aa: CASSSARQGTNTGELFF

abundance: NA
j_gene: TRBJ2-6
d_gene: TRBD2
v_gene: TRBV7-2
CDR3nt: TGTGCCAGCAGACGACTAGCGGGAGCAGTAGGTTCTGGGGCCAACGTCCTGACTTTC
CDR3aa: CASRRLAGAVGSGANVLTF

abundance: NA
j_gene: TRBJ1-4
d_gene: TRBD1
v_gene: TRBV2
CDR3nt: TGTGCCAGCAGCGCTGACAGGGGCTCTAATGAAAAACTGTTTTTT
CDR3aa: CASSADRGSNEKLFF

abundance: NA
j_gene: TRBJ2-3
d_gene: TRBD2
v_gene: TRBV28
CDR3nt: TGTGCCAGCGCCATCCGGGCGGGGGATACAGATACGCAGTATTTT
CDR3aa: CASAIRAGDTDTQYF

abundance: NA
j_gene: TRBJ2-5
d_gene: NA
v_gene: TRBV28
CDR3nt: TGTGCCAGCAGTTCCTACAGGAGATCGTACCAAGAGACCCAGTACTTC
CDR3aa: CASSSYRRSYQETQYF

abundance: NA
j_gene: TRBJ2-5
d_gene: NA
v_gene: TRBV5-4
CDR3nt: TGTGCCAGCAGCCCCCACCAAGAGACCCAGTACTTC
CDR3aa: CASSPHQETQYF

abundance: NA
j_gene: TRBJ2-3
d_gene: NA
v_gene: TRBV30
CDR3nt: TGTGCCTGGAGTGTACTTCGGGGGGCCGATACGCAGTATTTT
CDR3aa: CAWSVLRGADTQYF

abundance: NA
j_gene: TRBJ2-1
d_gene: NA
v_gene: TRBV9
CDR3nt: TGTGCCAGCAGCACCAGCGGACCGAGAAGCTCCTACAATGAGCAGTTCTTC
CDR3aa: CASSTSGPRSSYNEQFF

abundance: NA
j_gene: TRBJ2-1
d_gene: TRBD2
v_gene: TRBV2
CDR3nt: TGTGCCAGCAAACTAGCGGGAGGCGCCTACAATGAGCAGTTCTTC
CDR3aa: CASKLAGGAYNEQFF

abundance: NA
j_gene: TRBJ2-5
d_gene: TRBD1
v_gene: TRBV11-2
CDR3nt: TGTGCCAGCAGCTTGAGCAGGGGGCCAGAGACCCAGTACTTC
CDR3aa: CASSLSRGPETQYF

abundance: NA
j_gene: TRBJ2-7
d_gene: NA
v_gene: TRBV28
CDR3nt: TGTGCCAGCAGTACCCCGGGGCTAGCGAGGAGTGAGCAGTACTTC
CDR3aa: CASSTPGLARSEQYF

abundance: NA
j_gene: TRBJ1-3
d_gene: NA
v_gene: TRBV7-2
CDR3nt: TGTGCCAGCAGCCGGACGGGGTATTTCTCTGGAAACACCATATATTTT
CDR3aa: CASSRTGYFSGNTIYF

abundance: NA
j_gene: TRBJ2-7
d_gene: TRBD1
v_gene: TRBV28
CDR3nt: TGTGCCAGCAGTTCCTCTCGGACCACAGGGGGTTACGAGCAGTACTTC
CDR3aa: CASSSSRTTGGYEQYF

abundance: NA
j_gene: TRBJ2-3
d_gene: NA
v_gene: TRBV5-1
CDR3nt: TGCGCCAGCAGACCACAACCGGGACAAACGGCAGATACGCAGTATTTT
CDR3aa: CASRPQPGQTADTQYF

abundance: NA
j_gene: TRBJ2-5
d_gene: NA
v_gene: TRBV7-9
CDR3nt: TGTGCCAGCAGCCACATTGAAGAGACCCAGTACTTC
CDR3aa: CASSHIEETQYF

abundance: NA
j_gene: TRBJ2-1
d_gene: NA
v_gene: TRBV7-2
CDR3nt: TGTGCCAGCAGCTTCGCCAGGGGAAATGAGCAGTTCTTC
CDR3aa: CASSFARGNEQFF

abundance: NA
j_gene: TRBJ2-2
d_gene: NA
v_gene: TRBV27
CDR3nt: TGTGCCAGCAGTGCCCGGACAGTCTACACCGGGGAGCTGTTTTTT
CDR3aa: CASSARTVYTGELFF

abundance: NA
j_gene: TRBJ1-2
d_gene: NA
v_gene: TRBV7-6
CDR3nt: TGTGCCAGCAGCCCTAGGTTTTCTCGGGACTATGGCTACACCTTC
CDR3aa: CASSPRFSRDYGYTF

abundance: once
j_gene: TRBJ2-5
d_gene: NA
v_gene: TRBV5-1
CDR3nt: TGCGCCAGCAGCTTCTCGGGACAAGAGACCCAGTACTTC
CDR3aa: CASSFSGQETQYF